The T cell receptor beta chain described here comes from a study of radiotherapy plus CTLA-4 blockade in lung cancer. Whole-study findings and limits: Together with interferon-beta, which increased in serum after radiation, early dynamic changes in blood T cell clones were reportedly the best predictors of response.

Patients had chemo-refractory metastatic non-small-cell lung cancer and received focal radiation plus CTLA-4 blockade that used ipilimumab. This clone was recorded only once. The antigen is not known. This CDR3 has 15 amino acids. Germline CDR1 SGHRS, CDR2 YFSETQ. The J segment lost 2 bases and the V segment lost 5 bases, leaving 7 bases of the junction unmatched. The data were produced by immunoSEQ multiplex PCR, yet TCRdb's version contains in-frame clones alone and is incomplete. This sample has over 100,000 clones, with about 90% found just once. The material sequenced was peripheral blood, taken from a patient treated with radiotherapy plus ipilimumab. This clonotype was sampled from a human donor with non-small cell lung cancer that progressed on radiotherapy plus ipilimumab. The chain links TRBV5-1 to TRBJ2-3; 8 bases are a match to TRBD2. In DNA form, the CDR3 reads TGCGCCAGCAGGGTCCTTAGCGGGGCCACAGATACGCAGTATTTT. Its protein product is CASRVLSGATDTQYF.